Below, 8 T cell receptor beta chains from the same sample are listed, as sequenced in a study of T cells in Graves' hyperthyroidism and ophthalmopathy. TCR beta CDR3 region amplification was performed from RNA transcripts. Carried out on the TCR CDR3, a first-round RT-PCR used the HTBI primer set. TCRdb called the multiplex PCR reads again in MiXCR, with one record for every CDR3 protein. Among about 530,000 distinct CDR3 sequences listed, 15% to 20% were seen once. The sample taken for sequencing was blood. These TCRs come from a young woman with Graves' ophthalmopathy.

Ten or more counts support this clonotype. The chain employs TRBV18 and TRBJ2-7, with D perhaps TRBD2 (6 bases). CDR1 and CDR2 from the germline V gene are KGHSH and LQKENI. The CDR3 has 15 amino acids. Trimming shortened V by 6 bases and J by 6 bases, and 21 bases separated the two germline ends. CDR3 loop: CASSRGVALSFEQYF. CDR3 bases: TGTGCCAGCTCGCGCGGGGTAGCGTTATCTTTCGAGCAGTACTTC.

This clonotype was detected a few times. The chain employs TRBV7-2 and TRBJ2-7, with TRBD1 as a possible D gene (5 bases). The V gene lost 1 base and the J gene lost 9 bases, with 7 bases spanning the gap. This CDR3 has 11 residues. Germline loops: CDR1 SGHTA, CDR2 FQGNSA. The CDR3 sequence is CASSLGQGQYF. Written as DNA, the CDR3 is TGTGCCAGCAGCTTAGGTCAGGGGCAGTACTTC.

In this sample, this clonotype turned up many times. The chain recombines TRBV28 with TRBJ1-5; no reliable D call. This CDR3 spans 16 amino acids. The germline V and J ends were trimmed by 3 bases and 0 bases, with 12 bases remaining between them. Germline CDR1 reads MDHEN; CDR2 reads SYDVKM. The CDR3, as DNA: TGTGCCAGCAGTTTGGAGTACACCTATAGCAATCAGCCCCAGCATTTT. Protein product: CASSLEYTYSNQPQHF.

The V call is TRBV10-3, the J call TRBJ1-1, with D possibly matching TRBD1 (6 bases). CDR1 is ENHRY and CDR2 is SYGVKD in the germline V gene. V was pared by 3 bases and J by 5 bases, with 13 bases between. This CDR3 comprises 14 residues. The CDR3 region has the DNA TGTGCCATCAGTGATTTGGGGGCGCGGACTGAAGCTTTCTTT. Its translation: CAISDLGARTEAFF.

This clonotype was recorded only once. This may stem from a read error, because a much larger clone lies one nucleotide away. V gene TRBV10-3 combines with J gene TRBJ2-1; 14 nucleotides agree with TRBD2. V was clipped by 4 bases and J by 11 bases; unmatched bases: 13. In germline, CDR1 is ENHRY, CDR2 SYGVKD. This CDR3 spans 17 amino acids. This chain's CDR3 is CAISARLAGGLVGKQFF. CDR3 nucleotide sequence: TGTGCCATCAGTGCCCGACTAGCGGGGGGGCTAGTGGGTAAGCAGTTCTTC.

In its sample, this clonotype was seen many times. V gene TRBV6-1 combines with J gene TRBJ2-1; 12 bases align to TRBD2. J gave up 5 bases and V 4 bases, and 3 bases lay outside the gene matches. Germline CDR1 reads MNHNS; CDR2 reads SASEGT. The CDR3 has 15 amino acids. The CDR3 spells CASSGGLAGNNEQFF. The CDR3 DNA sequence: TGTGCCAGCAGTGGGGGACTAGCGGGCAACAATGAGCAGTTCTTC.

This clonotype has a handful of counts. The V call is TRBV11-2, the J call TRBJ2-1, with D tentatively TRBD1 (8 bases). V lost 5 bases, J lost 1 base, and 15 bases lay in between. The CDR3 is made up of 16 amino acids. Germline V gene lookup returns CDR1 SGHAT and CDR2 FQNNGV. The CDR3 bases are TGTGCCAGCAGCCCAGGGGGGGACAGGTCCTACAATGAGCAGTTCTTC. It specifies CASSPGGDRSYNEQFF.

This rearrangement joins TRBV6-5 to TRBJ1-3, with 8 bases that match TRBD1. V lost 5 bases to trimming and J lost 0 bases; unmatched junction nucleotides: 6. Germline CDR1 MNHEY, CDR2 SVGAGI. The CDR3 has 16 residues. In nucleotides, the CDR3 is TGTGCCAGCAGTCACCGGGACAGGCGCTCTGGAAACACCATATATTTT. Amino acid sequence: CASSHRDRRSGNTIYF.